This T cell receptor (beta chain) was identified in a study of monozygotic twins with cystic fibrosis. Study-level background: Libraries were built from about 3 micrograms of fragmented DNA using about 16 PCR cycles.

Findings and limits, study-wide: Unrelated CF individuals shared fewer identical clonotypes than monozygotic CF twins. In this small cohort, shared CDR3 numbers showed no association with age, concordance or disease severity. Median Simpson clonality of approximately 0.01 suggested naive T cells predominated.

As concerns this clone: Its antigen remains unidentified.

Method: immunoSEQ multiplex PCR; TCRdb's copy keeps in-frame clones and lacks some. The table records about 26,000 clones, 90% of them present only once. The sequenced sample consisted of blood. The receptor was derived from a girl under 10 years old with cystic fibrosis.

The CDR3 DNA reads as TGTGCCTGGAGTGCAGGGGGCGCGGGTGGCTACACCTTC. Its protein product is CAWSAGGAGGYTF. This chain links TRBV30 with TRBJ1-2; 8 bases agree with TRBD1. CDR3 length: 13 residues. Germline trimming cut 1 base from V and 7 bases from J; bases unmatched to any gene: 5. The germline V gene has CDR1 GTSNPN and CDR2 SVGIG (reference sequence). Combining the CDR3 with reference TRBV30 and TRBJ1-2 gives the whole variable domain SQTIHQWPATLVQPVGSPLSLECTVEGTSNPNLYWYRQAAGRGLQLLFYSVGIGQISSEVPQNLSASRPQDRQFILSSKKLLLSDSGFYLCAWSAGGAGGYTFGSGTRLTVV.